This passage covers 18 T cell receptor beta chains from one sample sequenced in a study of identical twins. TCRdb re-analysed the 5' RACE reads in MiXCR, keeping a single row per CDR3 protein. The top ten hold 4.5% to 5.5% of the sample, which has about 210,000 distinct CDR3 sequences, roughly 9.4% seen once. The sequenced sample was memory (CD45RO+) T cells sorted from blood. These receptors all stem from a woman younger than 35 in good health.

This clonotype showed up just a few times. V and J are TRBV7-8 and TRBJ2-3; 7 nucleotides line up with TRBD2. J lost 6 bases, V lost 3 bases, and 9 bases had no gene match. Germline CDR1 and CDR2: SGHVS and FQNEAQ. The CDR3 sequence is 15 residues long. CDR3 sequence reads: CASSLNGGWGDTQYF. The CDR3 region has the DNA TGTGCCAGCAGCTTGAACGGGGGGTGGGGGGATACGCAGTATTTT.

In its sample, this clonotype was seen a few times. The rearrangement joins TRBV2 to TRBJ1-3; 8 positions match TRBD1. The V and J ends lost 6 bases and 3 bases, in that order; junction bases with no gene match: 4. The CDR3 is made up of 14 amino acids. Per the germline V gene, CDR1 is SNHLY and CDR2 is FYNNEI. CDR3 residues: CASRTGVDGNTIYF. The DNA of the CDR3 is TGTGCCAGCAGGACAGGGGTGGATGGAAACACCATATATTTT.

This clonotype has a count of ten or more. The chain joins TRBV2 to TRBJ1-1; weak D call: TRBD1 (6 bases). Trimming pared 8 bases from V and 1 base from J, leaving 11 bases between. The CDR3 loop spans 13 amino acids. CDR1 SNHLY and CDR2 FYNNEI come from the germline V gene. CDR3: CASSPRGNTEAFF. Written as DNA, the CDR3 is TGTGCCAGCTCTCCCAGGGGGAACACTGAAGCTTTCTTT.

As concerns this clonotype: Possible read error: a much larger clone is one base away. The rearrangement links TRBV12-3 or TRBV12-4 to TRBJ2-7; 8 bases map to TRBD2. After removal of 4 bases from V and 3 bases from J, the junction contained 17 bases not matched to a gene. The CDR3 loop spans 18 amino acids. The CDR3 DNA reads as TGTGCCAGCAGTTGTGACTGGGTTGGAGGACTAGCATTCTACGAGCAGTACTTC. It translates to CASSCDWVGGLAFYEQYF.

This clonotype has a count of ten or more. The chain joins TRBV5-1 to TRBJ2-2; no firm D call. The V end was cut by 4 bases, the J end by 3 bases, with 7 bases between. This CDR3 is 13 amino acids long. CDR1 is SGHRS and CDR2 is YFSETQ in the germline V gene. Here the CDR3 reads CASSPSDTGELFF. DNA of the CDR3: TGCGCCAGCAGCCCTAGTGACACCGGGGAGCTGTTTTTT.

This clonotype showed up many times. The CDR3 is CASSPGWGYEQFF. CDR3 DNA: TGCGCCAGCAGCCCCGGGTGGGGATATGAGCAGTTCTTC. This chain joins TRBV5-1 and TRBJ2-1; D call uncertain. The CDR3 has 13 residues. V was trimmed by 4 bases and J by 8 bases, leaving 13 bases between them. Germline assignment: CDR1 SGHRS and CDR2 YFSETQ.

This clonotype turned up a few times. The chain combines TRBV18 with TRBJ2-2, with 9 nucleotides matching TRBD2. J lost 5 bases, V lost 2 bases, and 3 bases had no gene match. Germline V gives CDR1 KGHSH, CDR2 LQKENI. The CDR3 is 15 amino acids. The CDR3 coding sequence is TGTGCCAGCTCACCAACAAGCGGGAGGACCGGGGAGCTGTTTTTT. Protein: CASSPTSGRTGELFF.

This clonotype was seen ten or more times. The chain recombines TRBV7-3 with TRBJ1-1; D remains unclear. V was pared by 1 base and J by 1 base, with 4 bases between. CDR1 is SGHTA and CDR2 is FQGTGA in the germline V gene. The CDR3 is made up of 13 amino acids. CDR3 DNA sequence: TGTGCCAGCAGCTTAAACACGAACACTGAAGCTTTCTTT. This sequence encodes CASSLNTNTEAFF. Complete variable domain (other parts from reference TRBV7-3 and TRBJ1-1): GAGVSQTPSNKVTEKGKYVELRCDPISGHTALYWYRQSLGQGPEFLIYFQGTGAADDSGLPNDRFFAVRPEGSVSTLKIQRTERGDSAVYLCASSLNTNTEAFFGQGTRLTVV.

This rearrangement joins TRBV6-1 to TRBJ2-5, with D tentatively TRBD2 (6 bases). CDR1 and CDR2 from the germline V gene are MNHNS and SASEGT. Between the trimmed V and J ends, which lost 7 bases and 3 bases, there was a span of 21 bases. CDR3 size: 16 residues. CDR3 sequence (DNA): TGTGCCAGCACCCCAGACCTCCAGCGGGTTGAAGAGACCCAGTACTTC. Residues: CASTPDLQRVEETQYF.

This clonotype was detected a few times. The J gene is TRBJ1-1, the V gene TRBV29-1; TRBD1 matches at 8 bases. CDR3 size: 13 residues. Germline CDR1 and CDR2: SQVTM and ANQGSEA. V shed 6 bases and J 7 bases; nucleotides not matched to a gene: 10. CDR3 sequence (DNA): TGCAGCGTGAACCAGGGGGCAGGATATGAAGCTTTCTTT. It translates to CSVNQGAGYEAFF.

The J gene is TRBJ2-5, the V gene TRBV10-2; 7 bases fit TRBD2. This CDR3 is built from 12 residues. Germline V gene lookup returns CDR1 WSHSY and CDR2 SAAADI. The V gene end was trimmed by 8 bases and the J gene end by 1 base; junction bases not matched to a gene: 1. Here the CDR3 DNA reads TGCGCCAGCGCGGGAGCCCAAGAGACCCAGTACTTC. Its protein is CASAGAQETQYF.

This clonotype was observed a few times. The chain carries TRBV29-1 and TRBJ1-2, with D possibly TRBD1 on 6 matching bases. This CDR3 spans 14 amino acids. Germline V gene lookup returns CDR1 SQVTM and CDR2 ANQGSEA. The ends were cut back, 6 bases at V and 0 bases at J, with 14 bases in the middle. This CDR3 reads CSVGVQGTNYGYTF. The DNA of the CDR3 is TGCAGCGTGGGGGTACAGGGAACTAACTATGGCTACACCTTC.

The chain carries TRBV20-1 and TRBJ2-5, with TRBD2 identical over 13 bases. The germline V gene has CDR1 DFQATT and CDR2 SNEGSKA (reference sequence). This CDR3 is built from 15 residues. The V gene end was trimmed by 3 bases and the J gene end by 3 bases; junction bases not matched to a gene: 4. The DNA for the CDR3 is TGCAGTGCTAGGGGGACTAGCGGGGTTGAAGAGACCCAGTACTTC. Protein product: CSARGTSGVEETQYF.

This clonotype came up many times. This sequence joins TRBV20-1 and TRBJ2-5; TRBD2 might be the D (6 bases). Germline V lookup: CDR1 DFQATT, CDR2 SNEGSKA (reference sequence). CDR3 size: 14 residues. V lost 5 bases and J 4 bases, leaving 17 bases between the germline ends. CDR3 nucleotide sequence: TGCAGTGCTCAACCCCGGGGGTCTGCAGAGACCCAGTACTTC. As protein: CSAQPRGSAETQYF.

This sequence joins TRBV6-5 and TRBJ1-6; 8 bases match TRBD1. The germline gives CDR1 MNHEY, CDR2 SVGAGI. Trimming at V came to 4 bases and at J to 8 bases, leaving 7 bases not matched to a gene. This CDR3 is built from 15 residues. CDR3 in DNA: TGTGCCAGCAGTTCCGACCGACAGGGGCATTCACCCCTCCACTTT. This encodes CASSSDRQGHSPLHF.

The chain links TRBV4-3 to TRBJ2-3; 9 nucleotides align to TRBD2. This CDR3 is 15 amino acids long. V dropped 3 bases and J dropped 3; count of bases not matched to a gene: 4. Germline V gene sequence: CDR1 LGHNA, CDR2 YSLEER. CDR3 DNA: TGCGCCAGCAGCCATGTAGCGGGAGAGACAGATACGCAGTATTTT. Translated: CASSHVAGETDTQYF.

This clonotype came up a few times. This rearrangement joins TRBV11-2 to TRBJ2-7, with 8 positions matching TRBD2. The CDR3 sequence is 13 residues long. J lost 4 bases, V lost 5 bases, and 4 bases had no gene match. Germline V gene data show CDR1 as SGHAT and CDR2 as FQNNGV. CDR3 loop: CASSLSGEYEQYF. CDR3 coding DNA: TGTGCCAGCAGCCTTAGCGGGGAGTACGAGCAGTACTTC.

The J gene is TRBJ2-2, the V gene TRBV29-1; D uncertain. The germline V gene encodes CDR1 SQVTM and CDR2 ANQGSEA. Trimming pared 7 bases from V and 4 bases from J, leaving 16 bases between. This CDR3 region has 14 residues. CDR3 DNA sequence: TGCAGCGCCCGCCGGTGGGGAAGCACCGGGGAGCTGTTTTTT. It translates to CSARRWGSTGELFF.